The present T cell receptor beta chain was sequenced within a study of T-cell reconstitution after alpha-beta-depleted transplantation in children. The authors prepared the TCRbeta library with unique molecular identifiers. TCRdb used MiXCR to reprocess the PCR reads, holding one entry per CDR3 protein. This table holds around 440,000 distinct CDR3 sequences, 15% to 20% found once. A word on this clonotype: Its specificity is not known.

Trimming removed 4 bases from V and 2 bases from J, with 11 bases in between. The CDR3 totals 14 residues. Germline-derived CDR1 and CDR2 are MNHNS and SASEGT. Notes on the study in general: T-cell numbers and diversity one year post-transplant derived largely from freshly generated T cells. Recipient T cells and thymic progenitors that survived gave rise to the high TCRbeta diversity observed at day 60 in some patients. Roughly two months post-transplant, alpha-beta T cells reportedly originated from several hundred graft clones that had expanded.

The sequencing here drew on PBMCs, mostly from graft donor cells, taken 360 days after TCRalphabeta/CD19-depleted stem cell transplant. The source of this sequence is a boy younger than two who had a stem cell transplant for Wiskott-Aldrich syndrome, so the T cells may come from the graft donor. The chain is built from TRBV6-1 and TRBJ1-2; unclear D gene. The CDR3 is CASSVRVGNYGYTF. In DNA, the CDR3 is TGTGCCAGCAGTGTAAGGGTGGGAAACTATGGCTACACCTTC.